This record looks at one T cell receptor beta chain sequence and its context. This sample stems from a study of T cell repertoires in aging, cancer and after chemotherapy. TRB rearrangements spanning V, D and J were amplified using mixed TRB-A/B primers. TCRdb reprocessed the multiplex PCR reads with MiXCR, giving one entry per CDR3 protein. The repertoire holds some 11,000 distinct CDR3 sequences, with 25% to 30% as singletons. Peripheral blood genomic DNA, not sorted cells or RNA, was the template. The CDR3 extends over 13 amino acids. V was pared by 5 bases and J by 3 bases, with 5 bases of the junction left unmatched. CDR1 and CDR2 from the germline V gene are SGHDT and YYEEEE.

The chain joins TRBV5-6 to TRBJ2-7; 7 positions match TRBD1. Sequenced sample: blood. The source is a human donor in good health. CDR3 amino acids: CASSPGTVYEQYV. The CDR3 DNA is TGTGCCAGCAGTCCCGGGACAGTCTACGAGCAGTACGTC.